This T cell receptor (beta chain) was captured by sequencing in a study of blood T cell repertoires in COVID-19. Overall study context: COVID-19 samples, acute and convalescent, were from the United States, Italy and Spain. The analysed material was cDNA or gDNA that came from T cells, B-cell-depleted T cells, or PBMCs.

In the study's own analysis: By means of reference gene primer amplification, nucleated cell counts were estimated. Sequenced by immunoSEQ multiplex PCR; TCRdb stores in-frame clones only, minus some. That table furnishes V, J and clone size, whereas the DNA furnished D and trimming. This sample has about 320,000 clones, with roughly 85% found just once. The V gene's germline CDR1 is MNHNS and CDR2 SASEGT. This CDR3 is built from 12 residues. Trimming removed 1 base at V and 8 bases at J, with 9 bases between. The rearrangement links TRBV6-1 to TRBJ2-7, with D maybe TRBD1 (6 bases). Sequencing was done on a sample of peripheral blood. This clonotype originated in a human donor in a cohort sampled during active COVID-19. The CDR3 is CASSEGRGKQYF. CDR3 sequence (DNA): TGTGCCAGCAGTGAAGGCAGGGGTAAGCAGTACTTC.